This TCR beta chain was observed in a study of OX40 agonist ivuxolimab in advanced cancers. V lost 0 bases and J 5 bases, leaving 11 bases between the germline ends. The germline V gene has CDR1 SGDLS and CDR2 YYNGEE. This CDR3 is 14 amino acids long. Only in-frame clones appear in the TCRdb table, and some are missing; sequencing was by immunoSEQ multiplex PCR. The repertoire holds approximately 81,000 clones, about 85% seen once, with about 4.6% in the top ten. The clonotype originates from an adult with an advanced solid tumor such as melanoma, head and neck, liver or kidney cancer. This sample comprised CD4+ or CD8+ T cells sorted from blood, obtained in a trial of the OX40 agonist ivuxolimab. The rearrangement links TRBV9 to TRBJ1-1, with a possible D match to TRBD1 (5 bases). CDR3 amino acids: CASSVGAGWTEAFF. CDR3 in DNA: TGTGCCAGCAGCGTAGGAGCAGGGTGGACTGAAGCTTTCTTT. Supplemented by reference TRBV9 and TRBJ1-1, the full variable domain reads DSGVTQTPKHLITATGQRVTLRCSPRSGDLSVYWYQQSLDQGLQFLIQYYNGEERAKGNILERFSAQQFPDLHSELNLSSLELGDSALYFCASSVGAGWTEAFFGQGTRLTVV.